This T cell receptor (beta chain) was observed in a study of cytomegalovirus exposure and HLA in healthy donors. PCR employed 60 Vbeta and 13 Jbeta primers. The assay was immunoSEQ multiplex PCR, and TCRdb's table has in-frame clones only and misses some. The table shows roughly 180,000 clones, with roughly 85% occurring only once. This TCR derives from a man aged 25-45 years in good health and CMV-seronegative. The material sequenced was PBMCs.

The CDR3 spells CASSPQGASGANVLTF. The DNA of the CDR3 is TGTGCCAGTAGTCCTCAAGGAGCCTCTGGGGCCAACGTCCTGACTTTC. This rearrangement joins TRBV19 to TRBJ2-6; D is unresolved. V lost 5 bases to trimming and J lost 0 bases, with 11 bases between them. The CDR3 covers 16 residues. Germline V CDR1 and CDR2: LNHDA, SQIVND (reference sequence).